Reported below is one T cell receptor beta chain. Its cognate antigen is unknown. This record belongs to a study of cytomegalovirus exposure and HLA in healthy donors. On the study more broadly: A subsequent analysis reported that the roughly 130 validation repertoires were produced on the same platform that had also been used for the 666 first-cohort repertoires.

Regarding the study as a whole: Among TCR sequences, most were rare, though some public TCRs appeared in many donors.

The germline CDR1 and CDR2 sequences are SGHDN and FVKESK. The CDR3 has 15 residues. The germline V and J ends were trimmed by 1 base and 5 bases, with 13 bases remaining between them. TCRdb's copy holds only in-frame clones and misses some; the assay was immunoSEQ multiplex PCR. The data contain 140,000 to 150,000 clones, about 91% of them singletons. What was sequenced was PBMCs. This chain uses TRBV14 with TRBJ2-3; D is uncertain. This TCR derives from a man younger than 35 in good health and CMV-seropositive. The CDR3 region is CASSQVFRGEDTQYF. In DNA form, the CDR3 reads TGTGCCAGCAGCCAAGTCTTTAGAGGAGAAGATACGCAGTATTTT.